These 17 T cell receptor beta chains were all obtained from the same sample, sequenced in a study of PD-L1 blockade in urothelial cancer. TCRdb's table, derived via immunoSEQ multiplex PCR, lists solely in-frame clones and lacks some. Of 35,000 to 50,000 clones in the sample, approximately 83% are singletons; the top ten hold around 15%. This sample's time point: peripheral blood 6 weeks after treatment start. The sequencing here drew on PBMCs, taken around atezolizumab (anti-PD-L1) treatment. The receptors were sampled from a man aged 55 to 70 with urothelial cancer.

The chain recombines TRBV6-6 with TRBJ1-5; a possible D gene is TRBD1 (5 bases). V was cut by 5 bases and J by 6 bases, with 11 bases left in between. This CDR3 has 13 residues. Germline CDR1 reads MNHNY; CDR2 reads SVGAGI (reference sequence). The CDR3 DNA reads TGTGCCAGCAGTCGCCAGGGAAGTCAGCCCCAGCATTTT. This codes for CASSRQGSQPQHF.

This clone turned up a few times. This rearrangement joins TRBV19 to TRBJ1-2; the D gene is possibly TRBD1 (5 bases). CDR3 length: 13 residues. V was trimmed by 6 bases and J by 4 bases, leaving 12 bases between them. Germline V CDR1 and CDR2: LNHDA, SQIVND (reference sequence). Written as DNA, the CDR3 is TGTGCCAGTAGCCCGGACGGGGGCTATGGCTACACCTTC. This codes for CASSPDGGYGYTF.

The V gene is TRBV5-1, the J gene TRBJ2-1, with 11 bases aligning to TRBD2. Trimming removed 2 bases from V and 4 bases from J; junction bases left unmatched: 5. CDR1 is SGHRS, CDR2 YFSETQ, per germline. The CDR3 runs to 16 residues. CDR3 sequence: CASSFLSGGGYNEQFF. The CDR3 nucleotides are TGCGCCAGCAGCTTTCTTAGCGGGGGGGGGTACAATGAGCAGTTCTTC.

The chain recombines TRBV19 with TRBJ1-5; weak D call: TRBD1 (5 bases). CDR1 and CDR2 from the germline V gene are LNHDA and SQIVND (reference sequence). This CDR3 region has 15 residues. V lost 10 bases and J lost 5, with 21 bases in between. In nucleotides, the CDR3 is TGTGCCAATAATATCACCGGGACTTCCGATCAGCCCCAGCATTTT. It encodes CANNITGTSDQPQHF.

This clone has only a few counts. V is TRBV4-1 and J is TRBJ1-4; D is uncertain. CDR3 size: 16 residues. Trimming removed 2 bases from V and 4 bases from J, with 14 bases in between. From germline, CDR1 is MGHRA and CDR2 YSYEKL. The CDR3 DNA reads as TGCGCCAGCAGCCAATTGTTCGTTCAGGTTAATGAAAAACTGTTTTTT. Protein sequence: CASSQLFVQVNEKLFF.

The chain carries TRBV6-1 and TRBJ1-4; D gene ambiguous. V lost 6 bases and J 5 bases, leaving 16 bases between the germline ends. Germline V gene data show CDR1 as MNHNS and CDR2 as SASEGT. CDR3 length: 15 residues. The CDR3 here is CASSRAGLPNEKLFF. CDR3 bases: TGTGCCAGCAGCCGAGCGGGCCTACCGAATGAAAAACTGTTTTTT.

V usage is TRBV11-2 and J usage is TRBJ2-7, with 8 bases that match TRBD2. After removal of 2 bases from V and 4 bases from J, the junction contained 10 bases not matched to a gene. This CDR3 has 16 residues. The germline gives CDR1 SGHAT, CDR2 FQNNGV. The CDR3 DNA follows: TGTGCCAGCAGCTTAATGGGAGCGGGGGCAAGTTACGAGCAGTACTTC. This gives the protein CASSLMGAGASYEQYF.

The chain uses TRBV10-1 and TRBJ2-7, with no clear D. V lost 2 bases to trimming and J lost 4 bases, with 9 bases between them. This CDR3 region has 13 residues. Germline V gene data show CDR1 as WNHNN and CDR2 as SYGVQD (reference sequence). The chain's CDR3 is CASSEPPAYEQYF. The CDR3 nucleotides read TGCGCCAGCAGTGAGCCCCCTGCGTACGAGCAGTACTTC.

This clone showed up just a few times. CDR3 sequence reads: CASSPQGARGYTF. In DNA form, the CDR3 reads TGTGCCAGCAGCCCACAGGGGGCGCGGGGCTACACCTTC. The chain employs TRBV7-9 and TRBJ1-2; 9 positions agree with TRBD1. The CDR3 consists of 13 residues. In germline, CDR1 is SEHNR, CDR2 FQNEAQ (reference sequence). Trimming cost V 5 bases and J 8 bases; bases outside gene matches: 6.

This sequence joins TRBV25-1 and TRBJ2-5; D not certain. Germline V lookup: CDR1 MGHDK, CDR2 SYGVNS. CDR3 length: 13 amino acids. V dropped 6 bases and J dropped 5 bases, with 13 bases sitting between them. The CDR3 loop is CASRPLGLETQYF. In nucleotides, the CDR3 is TGTGCCAGCAGACCGCTAGGTTTGGAGACCCAGTACTTC.

This clone has a single count. J is TRBJ1-3 and V is TRBV19; D gene uncertain. Germline CDR1 LNHDA, CDR2 SQIVND (reference sequence). The CDR3 is made up of 14 amino acids. The germline V and J ends were trimmed by 7 bases and 1 base, with 11 bases remaining between them. CDR3 amino acids: CASTARVSGNTIYF. CDR3 sequence (DNA): TGTGCCAGTACTGCGAGGGTTTCTGGAAACACCATATATTTT.

V is TRBV6-5 and J is TRBJ2-4; D gene ambiguous. The V end was cut by 6 bases, the J end by 5 bases, with 5 bases between. The germline V gene encodes CDR1 MNHEY and CDR2 SVGAGI. The CDR3 sequence is 11 residues long. CDR3: CASRRENIQYF. The CDR3, as DNA: TGTGCCAGCAGACGGGAAAACATTCAGTACTTC.

This rearrangement joins TRBV6-5 to TRBJ1-1; tentatively, D is TRBD1 (5 bases). This CDR3 is built from 14 residues. The germline gives CDR1 MNHEY, CDR2 SVGAGI. V was pared by 4 bases and J by 4 bases, with 13 bases between. The CDR3 protein is CASSSGSGGTEAFF. The CDR3 coding sequence is TGTGCCAGCAGTTCAGGGTCCGGTGGCACTGAAGCTTTCTTT.

The chain has TRBV6-1 and TRBJ1-6; D is perhaps TRBD1 (5 bases). Germline CDR1 MNHNS, CDR2 SASEGT. Trimming stripped 1 base from V and 4 bases from J, with 8 bases between. The CDR3 consists of 15 residues. The CDR3 is CASSEEAGYNSPLHF. Here the CDR3 DNA reads TGTGCCAGCAGTGAAGAGGCAGGGTATAATTCACCCCTCCACTTT.

CDR3 sequence (DNA): TGTGCCACGGGGAGGGGACAGGGTGTCTACGAGCAGTACTTC. This translates into CATGRGQGVYEQYF. This sequence joins TRBV10-3 and TRBJ2-7, with 9 positions matching TRBD1. Germline V lookup: CDR1 ENHRY, CDR2 SYGVKD. This CDR3 is built from 14 residues. V was clipped by 10 bases and J by 3 bases; unmatched bases: 10.

CDR3 coding DNA: TGTGCCAGCAGCTTCGGGTCGTCCTACGAGCAGTACTTC. Translating it yields CASSFGSSYEQYF. V is TRBV11-2 and J is TRBJ2-7, with no clear D. CDR1 and CDR2 (germline): SGHAT, FQNNGV. V gave up 3 bases and J gave up 1 base, with 7 bases separating them. CDR3 size: 13 residues.

The chain joins TRBV2 to TRBJ2-2; no clear D. V was trimmed by 4 bases and J by 6 bases, leaving 12 bases between them. Germline loops: CDR1 SNHLY, CDR2 FYNNEI. The CDR3 consists of 14 residues. In DNA form, the CDR3 reads TGTGCCAGCAGTGTCAGGTTCTTGGCCGGGGAGCTGTTTTTT. This codes for CASSVRFLAGELFF.